This T cell receptor (beta chain) stems from a study of T cell responses to AZD1222 COVID-19 vaccine. Study observations and caveats: Repertoires were obtained only post-peak T cell response. Spike regions recognized by vaccine-associated CD4 TCRs spanned the protein, led by 160-218 and 743-854.

Germline V lookup: CDR1 SGHRS, CDR2 YFSETQ. CDR3 length equals 14 residues. The junction had 6 bases not matched to a gene; V was cut back by 4 bases and J by 3 bases. Here immunoSEQ multiplex PCR was the method, and the copy in TCRdb shows in-frame clones only, minus some. The sample consists of approximately 140,000 clones, approximately 90% of them appearing once. This clone appeared a few times. Its antigen remains unknown. The rearrangement uses TRBV5-1 and TRBJ1-1; 7 bases are a match to TRBD1. Sample: peripheral blood, taken on day 0 of AZD1222 vaccination. The source of this sequence is an adult in good health. CDR3 loop: CASSETGRDTEAFF. CDR3 coding DNA: TGCGCCAGCAGCGAGACAGGGCGAGACACTGAAGCTTTCTTT.